Below, 8 T cell receptor beta chains from the same sample are listed, as sequenced in a study of T cell repertoires in cytomegalovirus infection. TCRdb analysed the reads with MiXCR anew, one entry per CDR3 protein. This table has some 350,000 distinct CDR3 sequences, around 18% appearing once. Sequencing was done on a sample of PBMCs. The receptors derive from a human donor in good health (CMV status not recorded). Some clones in this sample may be carry-over from other donors' samples.

This clonotype was seen a handful of times. J is TRBJ2-2 and V is TRBV11-2; D gene uncertain. The CDR3 runs to 12 residues. The V and J ends lost 0 bases and 8 bases respectively, with 4 bases between them. Germline V gives CDR1 SGHAT, CDR2 FQNNGV. The DNA for the CDR3 is TGTGCCAGCAGCTTAGATGGAGGGGAGCTGTTTTTT. Translation: CASSLDGGELFF.

In its sample, this clonotype was seen a few times. The V and J genes are TRBV12-3 or TRBV12-4 and TRBJ1-1; D possibly corresponds to TRBD1 (6 bases). V dropped 9 bases and J dropped 5 bases, with 16 bases sitting between them. CDR3 size: 13 residues. CDR3 nucleotide sequence: TGTGCCAGTTGGGGGGGGAGGGGGACTGAAGCTTTCTTT. Its protein product is CASWGGRGTEAFF.

The chain employs TRBV12-3 or TRBV12-4 and TRBJ2-5; D is unclear. The CDR3 consists of 13 residues. V dropped 2 bases and J dropped 2 bases, with 6 bases sitting between them. The DNA of the CDR3 is TGTGCCAGCAGTTTAAACTATCAAGAGACCCAGTACTTC. As protein: CASSLNYQETQYF.

Only a few counts were recorded for this clonotype. The V gene is TRBV2, the J gene TRBJ2-4, with D possibly TRBD1 on 6 matching bases. Germline values: CDR1 SNHLY, CDR2 FYNNEI. The CDR3 is 14 amino acids. V gave up 5 bases and J gave up 3 bases, with 11 bases separating them. The CDR3 DNA sequence: TGTGCCAGCAGTCAGGGGTTTGGCAAAAACATTCAGTACTTC. Encoded protein: CASSQGFGKNIQYF.

In this sample, this clonotype turned up many times. The chain employs TRBV4-3 and TRBJ1-2; 9 nucleotides line up with TRBD1. CDR3 length: 14 residues. V trimming: 4 bases; J trimming: 7 bases; junction bases outside the gene matches: 7. The germline CDR1 and CDR2 sequences are LGHNA and YSLEER. The CDR3 loop is CASSRPGQGSGYTF. DNA for the CDR3: TGCGCCAGCAGCCGACCGGGACAGGGCAGTGGCTACACCTTC.

V gene TRBV11-2 combines with J gene TRBJ2-3, with D maybe TRBD1 (5 bases). The CDR3 sequence is 14 residues long. V lost 3 bases and J lost 3, with 10 bases in between. CDR1 is SGHAT and CDR2 is FQNNGV in the germline V gene. The CDR3 DNA is TGTGCCAGCAGCTTGTTAAGGGGTACAGATACGCAGTATTTT. Protein product: CASSLLRGTDTQYF.

This clonotype was counted at least ten times. The chain joins TRBV7-6 to TRBJ2-2; no clear D. The length of the CDR3 is 12 residues. The V and J ends lost 4 bases and 7 bases respectively, with 7 bases between them. CDR1 and CDR2 from the germline V gene are SGHVS and FNYEAQ. The CDR3 DNA follows: TGTGCCAGCAGCTCGACACTCGGGGAGCTGTTTTTT. Protein product: CASSSTLGELFF. Using reference TRBV7-6 and TRBJ2-2 for the parts outside the CDR3, the full variable domain is GAGVSQSPRYKVTKRGQDVALRCDPISGHVSLYWYRQALGQGPEFLTYFNYEAQQDKSGLPNDRFSAERPEGSISTLTIQRTEQRDSAMYRCASSSTLGELFFGEGSRLTVL.

This clonotype was observed many times. V gene TRBV7-2 combines with J gene TRBJ2-1; D uncertain. V lost 8 bases and J 4 bases, leaving 6 bases between the germline ends. Germline CDR1 and CDR2: SGHTA and FQGNSA. The CDR3 extends over 11 amino acids. Here the CDR3 reads CASSHYNEQFF. CDR3 DNA: TGTGCCAGCTCCCATTACAATGAGCAGTTCTTC.